This T cell receptor beta chain was recovered during a study of CD8+ T cells in alopecia areata. Broader study findings: Under tofacitinib, numerous expanded lesional clonotypes remained detectable in scalp and blood.

Sequencing relied on a cDNA template that was reverse transcribed from extracted RNA. Sequenced by immunoSEQ multiplex PCR; TCRdb stores in-frame clones only, minus some. This table has about 190,000 clones, approximately 67% appearing once. In the case of this clone: Its antigen remains unidentified.

Treatment denoted: oral pan-JAK inhibitor, 5-10 mg twice daily. Source: CD4+ T cells sorted from blood, taken at week 49, from a patient treated with tofacitinib. This receptor was identified in a human donor with alopecia areata.

CDR3 DNA sequence: TGCAGCGCCTTATCGACAGGGTTGTTGACAGATACGCAGTATTTT. As protein: CSALSTGLLTDTQYF. The chain employs TRBV29-1 and TRBJ2-3, with TRBD1 matching over 7 bases. The CDR3 is 15 amino acids. V trimming: 7 bases; J trimming: 3 bases; junction bases outside the gene matches: 13. Germline values: CDR1 SQVTM, CDR2 ANQGSEA.